This T cell receptor (beta chain) was sequenced during a study of CD8 T cells in ankylosing spondylitis. Findings of the study overall: In synovial fluid and blood from reactive arthritis, some motif variants were previously reported. Significant enrichment of disease-linked clones was reported in matched ankylosing spondylitis synovial fluid.

The length of the CDR3 is 15 residues. V trimming: 0 bases; J trimming: 4 bases; junction bases outside the gene matches: 3. Germline V lookup: CDR1 SGHRS, CDR2 YFSETQ. TCR beta libraries were made by quantitative 5'-RACE with molecular barcodes. From the 5' RACE reads, TCRdb called clonotypes with MiXCR, one entry per CDR3 protein. The table records 250,000 to 300,000 distinct CDR3 sequences, 15% to 20% of them present only once. A remark on this clonotype: Antigen unknown.

This sequence originates from a male donor with ankylosing spondylitis or in good health (not recorded which). The chain combines TRBV5-1 with TRBJ2-2, with 7 bases fitting TRBD2. Specimen: blood, either unsorted or a sorted T cell fraction (not recorded which). CDR3 bases: TGCGCCAGCAGCTTGGACCTAGCGGTCACCGGGGAGCTGTTTTTT. Its translation: CASSLDLAVTGELFF.